A selection of T cell receptor beta chains follows, all from one sample in a study of blood T cell repertoires in COVID-19. Profiled with immunoSEQ multiplex PCR; TCRdb holds only in-frame clones, not every one. In the table there are 200,000 to 250,000 clones, around four fifths of which are singletons. The sample consisted of PBMCs or T cells enriched from blood (not recorded which). These receptors were collected from a man aged 35-49 years who had recovered from COVID-19. The CDR3 runs from the conserved cysteine through the conserved F or W. The D gene is left open where the match is weak. Not all rows give a size; the values are once, few, many and, for expanded clones, a class.

TRBJ1-1,15,few,NA,TRBV10-3,TGTGCCATCAGTGAAAGGGGCCGAGAGTTCACTGAAGCTTTCTTT,CAISERGREFTEAFF
TRBJ1-1,14,NA,TRBD1,TRBV30,TGTGCCTGGAGTCCGGGACAGGGCAGATCTGAAGCTTTCTTT,CAWSPGQGRSEAFF
TRBJ2-7,12,NA,TRBD1,TRBV29-1,TGCAGCGCGGTGGACAGGGGGAACGAGCAGTACTTC,CSAVDRGNEQYF
TRBJ2-7,13,NA,NA,TRBV27,TGTGCCAGCAGTTTAGCGGATTCCTACGAGCAGTACTTC,CASSLADSYEQYF
TRBJ1-1,16,NA,NA,TRBV2,TGTGCCAGCAGTGCCCACAGATTAATTCTGAACACTGAAGCTTTCTTT,CASSAHRLILNTEAFF
TRBJ1-4,16,NA,NA,TRBV6-1,TGTGCCAGCAGTGAAGCGCTTCCGGTCACTAATGAAAAACTGTTTTTT,CASSEALPVTNEKLFF
TRBJ2-1,15,NA,TRBD2,TRBV6-2/TRBV6-3,TGTGCCAGCAGTTACGTGACTAGCGGGGGAAATGAGCAGTTCTTC,CASSYVTSGGNEQFF
TRBJ1-4,13,NA,TRBD1,TRBV2,TGTGCCACAAGGGACAGGGGGAATGAAAAACTGTTTTTT,CATRDRGNEKLFF
TRBJ2-2,13,NA,NA,TRBV3-1/TRBV3-2,TGTGCCAGCAGCCTTAAGCTAACCGGGGAGCTGTTTTTT,CASSLKLTGELFF
TRBJ2-1,16,once,TRBD2,TRBV7-2,TGTGCCAGCAGCTTAGGCCGGACTAGCGGCTACAATGAGCAGTTCTTC,CASSLGRTSGYNEQFF
TRBJ1-4,15,NA,NA,TRBV6-5,TGTGCCAGCAAGAGGACAGATGCAACTAATGAAAAACTGTTTTTT,CASKRTDATNEKLFF
TRBJ1-1,14,NA,NA,TRBV18,TGTGCCAGCTCACCGAATTCGGGAAACACTGAAGCTTTCTTT,CASSPNSGNTEAFF
TRBJ1-4,14,NA,NA,TRBV30,TGTGCCTGGACCCTGGGCAGCTCTAATGAAAAACTGTTTTTT,CAWTLGSSNEKLFF
TRBJ2-1,16,once,TRBD2,TRBV7-3,TGTGCCAGCAGCTCCCGGACTAGCGGGAGGGTGGATGAGCAGTTCTTC,CASSSRTSGRVDEQFF
TRBJ1-4,13,NA,TRBD1,TRBV28,TGTGCCAGCAGTCCCGCGGGACAGGGAAAACTGTTTTTT,CASSPAGQGKLFF
TRBJ2-7,18,NA,NA,TRBV7-8,TGTGCCAGCAGCTCGCTCCCGGGACACCCGAGGCGGGTCTACGAGCAGTACTTC,CASSSLPGHPRRVYEQYF
TRBJ1-5,13,few,NA,TRBV30,TGTGCCTGGGCAGGACATAGCAATCAGCCCCAGCATTTT,CAWAGHSNQPQHF
TRBJ2-2,13,few,TRBD2,TRBV5-4,TGTGCCAGCAGCCGGACTAGTCCCGGGGAGCTGTTTTTT,CASSRTSPGELFF
TRBJ2-2,17,NA,TRBD2,TRBV5-1,TGCGCCAGCAGCCCGGGACTAGCGGCTACGAACACCGGGGAGCTGTTTTTT,CASSPGLAATNTGELFF
TRBJ1-1,12,NA,NA,TRBV28,TGTGCCAGCAGATATATGAACACTGAAGCTTTCTTT,CASRYMNTEAFF
TRBJ1-1,16,NA,TRBD1,TRBV6-5,TGTGCCAGCAGTTACCTCCAGGGGGCGGTGAACACTGAAGCTTTCTTT,CASSYLQGAVNTEAFF
TRBJ1-1,16,NA,NA,TRBV5-1,TGCGCCAGCAGCTTGGTATTGCGGGATGCGAACACTGAAGCTTTCTTT,CASSLVLRDANTEAFF
TRBJ2-3,16,NA,NA,TRBV5-1,TGCGCCAGCAGCGCTACCGGGGGACAGCGGACAGATACGCAGTATTTT,CASSATGGQRTDTQYF
TRBJ2-7,16,NA,NA,TRBV7-5,TGTGTCAGAAGCTGCCCGAAGAGGACAGGGCCCTACGAGCAGTACTTC,CVRSCPKRTGPYEQYF
TRBJ2-1,16,few,TRBD2,TRBV11-2,TGTGCCAGCAGCTTAGAGGGACTAGCGGGTTTCAATGAGCAGTTCTTC,CASSLEGLAGFNEQFF
TRBJ1-1,13,NA,NA,TRBV4-1,TGCGCCAGCAGCCAAGCCGGGAACACTGAAGCTTTCTTT,CASSQAGNTEAFF
TRBJ1-6,15,NA,NA,TRBV11-2,TGTGCCAGCAGCTGGTCGGTCGCCTATAATTCACCCCTCCACTTT,CASSWSVAYNSPLHF
TRBJ2-5,13,once,TRBD1,TRBV19,TGTGCCAGTAGCCGGACAGGGCCCGAGACCCAGTACTTC,CASSRTGPETQYF
TRBJ2-1,15,NA,NA,TRBV7-6,TGTGCCAGCAGCTTAGTAGGGAGCTCCTACAATGAGCAGTTCTTC,CASSLVGSSYNEQFF
TRBJ2-3,14,few,NA,TRBV11-3,TGTGCCAGCAGTTTAGGGGCAGCCACAGATACGCAGTATTTT,CASSLGAATDTQYF
TRBJ2-1,14,NA,TRBD1,TRBV5-1,TGCGCCAGCAGCTTGGGGGACAGGGACAATGAGCAGTTCTTC,CASSLGDRDNEQFF
TRBJ2-1,13,NA,NA,TRBV27,TGTGCCAGCAGTTTACTTAGCCAGGGTGAGCAGTTCTTC,CASSLLSQGEQFF
TRBJ1-4,15,NA,NA,TRBV19,TGTGCCAGTAGGGACGACAGGCGTCAAACTGAAAAACTGTTTTTT,CASRDDRRQTEKLFF
TRBJ1-6,12,once,NA,TRBV28,TGTGCCACCTTTACAGGGAATTCACCCCTCCACTTT,CATFTGNSPLHF
TRBJ1-6,16,few,NA,TRBV18,TGTGCCAGCTCCCTAAACTCAGGACAGAATAATTCACCCCTCCACTTT,CASSLNSGQNNSPLHF
TRBJ2-1,13,NA,TRBD2,TRBV7-3,TGTGCCAGCAGCCAGCGGGAACGGAGTGAGCAGTTCTTC,CASSQRERSEQFF
TRBJ2-7,17,NA,TRBD2,TRBV3-1/TRBV3-2,TGTGCCAGCAGCCAAGATTTAATAGCGGGAGTGTCCTACGAGCAGTACTTC,CASSQDLIAGVSYEQYF
TRBJ2-7,14,few,NA,TRBV7-9,TGTGCCAGCAGCTTAGGGGCAGGTGTAATCGAGCAGTACTTC,CASSLGAGVIEQYF
TRBJ1-1,13,NA,NA,TRBV9,TGTGCCAGCAGCGAGGGGGTGAACACTGAAGCTTTCTTT,CASSEGVNTEAFF
TRBJ1-6,14,NA,NA,TRBV7-2,TGTGCCAGCAGCGACAGGACAGTCCTGGGGTCCCTCCACTTT,CASSDRTVLGSLHF
TRBJ2-6,17,NA,TRBD1,TRBV5-1,TGCGCCAGCAGCGGGACAGGGGGGATCTCTGGGGCCAACGTCCTGACTTTC,CASSGTGGISGANVLTF
TRBJ1-2,12,few,NA,TRBV12-3/TRBV12-4,TGTGCCAGCAGTTTCCCTCGCGCTGGCTACACCTTC,CASSFPRAGYTF
TRBJ2-5,14,NA,NA,TRBV5-1,TGCGCCAGCAGCTCGCTGGGGACTGAAGAGACCCAGTACTTC,CASSSLGTEETQYF
TRBJ2-3,14,NA,NA,TRBV2,TGTGCCAGCAGTCCCTCATGGCGCGGGACGAGGCAGTATTTT,CASSPSWRGTRQYF
TRBJ2-3,16,NA,TRBD1,TRBV28,TGTGCCAGCAGTTTATTTCGGGGACAGGGAACAGATACGCAGTATTTT,CASSLFRGQGTDTQYF
TRBJ2-1,15,NA,TRBD2,TRBV5-1,TGCGCCAGCAGCTTGGCGACTAGCGGGAACAATGAGCAGTTCTTC,CASSLATSGNNEQFF
TRBJ2-7,14,NA,NA,TRBV28,TGTGCCAGCAGTTACAGTAGCGGCTTCTACGAGCAGTACTTC,CASSYSSGFYEQYF
TRBJ2-3,18,NA,TRBD2,TRBV4-1,TGCGCCAGCAGCCAAGAATCGATAGCGGGAGGGATTGCAGATACGCAGTATTTT,CASSQESIAGGIADTQYF